Sequencing of this T cell receptor beta chain was carried out in a study of PD-L1 blockade in urothelial cancer. Study details: The patients had undergone anywhere from 0 to 3 prior chemotherapy regimens. Researchers found blood samples held a median of around 140,000 T cells. General study points: Stronger expansion of tumor-associated clones in blood at 3 weeks distinguished durable-benefit patients.

CDR3 size: 14 residues. CDR1 is SQVTM and CDR2 is ANQGSEA in the germline V gene. Between the trimmed V and J ends, which lost 1 base and 3 bases, there was a span of 13 bases. The time point is: pretreatment peripheral blood. Libraries were prepared by immunoSEQ multiplex PCR; TCRdb keeps only in-frame clonotypes and omits some of them. Among about 45,000 clones, about 88% were seen once, and the ten largest hold 25%. Points on this clone: Its specificity is not known.

This specimen was PBMCs, taken around atezolizumab (anti-PD-L1) treatment. The receptor's source is a donor over 35 with urothelial cancer. The chain carries TRBV29-1 and TRBJ2-7; D is perhaps TRBD1 (5 bases). CDR3 DNA sequence: TGCAGCGTTGAAGGCGGCCAGGGTGTCTACGAGCAGTACTTC. This translates into CSVEGGQGVYEQYF.